This T cell receptor beta chain was retrieved from a study of identical twins. Study-wide results and caveats: Within monozygotic twins, out-of-frame TCR alpha sharing was underestimated by the models.

This clonotype has more than one count but fewer than ten. Its antigen is undetermined. CDR1 is MNHNY and CDR2 is SVGAGI in the germline V gene (reference sequence). The ends were cut back, 2 bases at V and 6 bases at J, with 6 bases in the middle. The CDR3 consists of 12 residues. Template switching (which added a universal primer site) was used, and cDNA carried unique molecular identifiers. TCRdb redid the calling of the 5' RACE reads with MiXCR, one entry per CDR3 protein. The sample holds about 470,000 distinct CDR3 sequences, 24% seen once. The sample was also linked to a second study, of T cells expressing NK-cell markers. As that report states: One of eight sequenced donors was HCMV-seronegative; the other seven were seropositive.

V and J are TRBV6-6 and TRBJ2-3; perhaps TRBD1 as D (6 bases). This TCR was recovered from a woman aged 18-29 years in good health. Material: CD4+ T cells sorted from blood. CDR3: CASSYQGDTQYF. Here the CDR3 DNA reads TGTGCCAGCAGTTACCAGGGGGATACGCAGTATTTT.